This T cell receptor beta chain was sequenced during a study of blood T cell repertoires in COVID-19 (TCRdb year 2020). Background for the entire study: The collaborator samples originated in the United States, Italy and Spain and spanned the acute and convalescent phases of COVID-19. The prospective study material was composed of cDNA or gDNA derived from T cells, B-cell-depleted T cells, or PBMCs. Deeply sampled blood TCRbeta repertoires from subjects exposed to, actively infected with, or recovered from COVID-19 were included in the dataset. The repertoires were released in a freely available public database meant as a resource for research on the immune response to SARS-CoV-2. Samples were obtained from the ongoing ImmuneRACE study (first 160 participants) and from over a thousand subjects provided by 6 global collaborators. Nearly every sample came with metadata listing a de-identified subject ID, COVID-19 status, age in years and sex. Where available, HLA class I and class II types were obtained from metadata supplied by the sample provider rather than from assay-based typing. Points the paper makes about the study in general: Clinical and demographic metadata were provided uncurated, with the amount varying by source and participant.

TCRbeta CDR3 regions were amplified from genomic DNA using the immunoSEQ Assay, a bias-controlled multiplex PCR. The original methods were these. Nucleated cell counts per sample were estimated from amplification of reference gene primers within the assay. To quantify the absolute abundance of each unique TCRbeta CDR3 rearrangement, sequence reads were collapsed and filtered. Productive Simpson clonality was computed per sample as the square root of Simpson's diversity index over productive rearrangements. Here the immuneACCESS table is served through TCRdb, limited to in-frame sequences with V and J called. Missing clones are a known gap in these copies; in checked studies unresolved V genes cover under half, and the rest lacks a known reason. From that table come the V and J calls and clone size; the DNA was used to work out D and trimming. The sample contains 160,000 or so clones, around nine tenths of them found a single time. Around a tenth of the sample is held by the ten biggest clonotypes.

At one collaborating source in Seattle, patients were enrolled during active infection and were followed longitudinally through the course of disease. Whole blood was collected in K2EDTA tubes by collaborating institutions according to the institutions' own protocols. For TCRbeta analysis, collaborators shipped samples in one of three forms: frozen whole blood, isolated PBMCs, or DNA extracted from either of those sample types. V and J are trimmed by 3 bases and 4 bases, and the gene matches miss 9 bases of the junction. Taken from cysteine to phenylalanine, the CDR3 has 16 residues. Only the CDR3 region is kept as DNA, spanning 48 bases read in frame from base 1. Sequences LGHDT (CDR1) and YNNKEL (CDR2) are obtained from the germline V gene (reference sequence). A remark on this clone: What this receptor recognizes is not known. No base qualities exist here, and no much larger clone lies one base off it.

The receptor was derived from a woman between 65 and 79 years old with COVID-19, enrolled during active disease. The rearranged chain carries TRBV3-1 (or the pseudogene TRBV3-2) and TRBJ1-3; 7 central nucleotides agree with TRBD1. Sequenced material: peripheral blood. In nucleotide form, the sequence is TGTGCCAGCAGCCAGACTCCGGGACAGTTGGGAAACACCATATATTTT. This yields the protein CASSQTPGQLGNTIYF.